Listed below are T cell receptor beta chains from one sample, sequenced in a study of siplizumab effects on memory and regulatory T cells. Generated by immunoSEQ multiplex PCR, the TCRdb table keeps only in-frame clones and is missing some. This sample has about 100,000 clones, with about 95% found just once. Sample: non-Treg CD4+ T cells sorted from blood. The receptors here all came from a human donor in good health. Each CDR3 is given with its conserved first and last residue. A D gene is named only where the DNA matches it firmly. The size entry is marked missing in some rows and otherwise reads once, few, many or a size class.

clone_size | j_call | d_call | v_call | cdr3_aa | cdr3_nt
- | TRBJ2-1 | - | TRBV19 | CASRVSGSSYNEQFF | TGTGCCAGTAGAGTTAGCGGTAGCTCCTACAATGAGCAGTTCTTC
once | TRBJ2-7 | - | TRBV6-1 | CASREQLSSYEQYF | TGTGCCAGCAGGGAACAGCTTTCTTCCTACGAGCAGTACTTC
- | TRBJ2-7 | - | TRBV5-1 | CASSFPGSDNEQYF | TGCGCCAGCAGCTTTCCTGGGAGCGACAACGAGCAGTACTTC
- | TRBJ2-7 | TRBD2 | TRBV9 | CASSVAASGTFYEQYF | TGTGCCAGCAGCGTAGCTGCTAGCGGGACTTTCTACGAGCAGTACTTC
- | TRBJ2-3 | TRBD2 | TRBV5-1 | CASSPRLAGETDTQYF | TGCGCCAGCAGCCCTCGACTAGCGGGAGAGACAGATACGCAGTATTTT
- | TRBJ2-3 | - | TRBV2 | CASKLRGGADTQYF | TGTGCCAGCAAGTTGCGCGGAGGGGCAGATACGCAGTATTTT
- | TRBJ1-1 | - | TRBV6-5 | CASSYFQMNTEAFF | TGTGCCAGCAGTTACTTTCAGATGAACACTGAAGCTTTCTTT
- | TRBJ1-2 | - | TRBV6-5 | CASSYSDRNYGYTF | TGTGCCAGCAGTTACTCTGACCGCAACTATGGCTACACCTTC
- | TRBJ2-5 | - | TRBV19 | CASRTGASQETQYF | TGTGCCAGTAGGACCGGGGCGAGCCAAGAGACCCAGTACTTC
- | TRBJ1-5 | - | TRBV19 | CASSTPRTQHF | TGTGCCAGTAGCACACCCCGGACTCAGCATTTT
few | TRBJ2-7 | - | TRBV7-9 | CASSSMDGHEQYF | TGTGCCAGCAGCTCGATGGACGGCCACGAGCAGTACTTC
- | TRBJ2-5 | TRBD2 | TRBV5-4 | CASSSRLAGAETQYF | TGTGCCAGCAGCTCCCGCCTAGCGGGAGCAGAGACCCAGTACTTC
- | TRBJ2-7 | TRBD1 | TRBV6-5 | CASSYLPGQGSHEQYF | TGTGCCAGCAGTTACCTCCCGGGACAGGGTTCCCACGAGCAGTACTTC
- | TRBJ2-6 | - | TRBV9 | CASSVREFSSGANVLTF | TGTGCCAGCAGCGTCCGGGAGTTTAGTTCTGGGGCCAACGTCCTGACTTTC
- | TRBJ2-7 | - | TRBV7-2 | CASSLTRVARREQYF | TGTGCCAGCAGCTTAACGAGGGTAGCGAGGCGTGAGCAGTACTTC
once | TRBJ1-3 | - | TRBV19 | CASSIGSAIYF | TGTGCCAGTAGTATCGGTTCGGCCATATATTTT
- | TRBJ2-2 | TRBD2 | TRBV6-1 | CASSLITSAGELFF | TGTGCCAGCAGTCTTATAACTAGCGCCGGGGAGCTGTTTTTT
- | TRBJ2-7 | TRBD2 | TRBV2 | CASRREGLHEQYF | TGTGCATCCCGGCGGGAGGGCCTCCACGAGCAGTACTTC
- | TRBJ2-6 | - | TRBV7-9 | CASSLIFATGANVLTF | TGTGCCAGCAGCTTAATTTTTGCTACTGGGGCCAACGTCCTGACTTTC
- | TRBJ2-3 | - | TRBV2 | CASSLLAGIDTQYF | TGTGCCAGCAGTCTACTAGCAGGGATAGATACGCAGTATTTT
- | TRBJ2-7 | TRBD2 | TRBV9 | CASSRLAGVSDEQYF | TGTGCCAGCAGTAGGCTAGCGGGAGTGAGCGACGAGCAGTACTTC
- | TRBJ2-1 | TRBD2 | TRBV19 | CASSIRREGNEQFF | TGTGCCAGTAGTATACGCAGGGAGGGTAATGAGCAGTTCTTC
- | TRBJ2-1 | TRBD2 | TRBV7-9 | CASSSPGLARFDEQFF | TGTGCCAGCAGCTCGCCGGGACTAGCGAGGTTCGATGAGCAGTTCTTC
- | TRBJ1-1 | TRBD1 | TRBV14 | CASSQMRGPGTEAFF | TGTGCCAGCAGCCAAATGAGGGGGCCTGGCACTGAAGCTTTCTTT
- | TRBJ2-2 | - | TRBV6-5 | CASFRGTGELFF | TGTGCCAGCTTCCGAGGCACCGGGGAGCTGTTTTTT
- | TRBJ1-1 | - | TRBV11-2 | CASSVTDRYTEAFF | TGTGCCAGCAGTGTGACGGATAGGTACACTGAAGCTTTCTTT
- | TRBJ2-5 | - | TRBV5-1 | CASSLEVSGSIETQYF | TGCGCCAGCAGCTTGGAGGTTTCGGGGAGTATAGAGACCCAGTACTTC
once | TRBJ2-3 | - | TRBV28 | CASRHPKNTDTQYF | TGTGCCAGCAGACATCCCAAAAACACAGATACGCAGTATTTT
- | TRBJ2-1 | TRBD1 | TRBV6-5 | CASSGARTGYNEQFF | TGTGCCAGCAGTGGCGCAAGGACAGGGTACAATGAGCAGTTCTTC
once | TRBJ2-7 | TRBD1 | TRBV5-1 | CASSLGTGPEQYF | TGCGCCAGCAGCTTGGGGACAGGGCCCGAGCAGTACTTC
- | TRBJ2-7 | TRBD2 | TRBV19 | CASSIVALAGDEQYF | TGTGCCAGTAGTATAGTAGCCCTAGCGGGAGACGAGCAGTACTTC
- | TRBJ1-1 | TRBD1 | TRBV27 | CASSFRWTGVNTEAFF | TGTGCCAGCAGTTTCCGATGGACAGGTGTGAACACTGAAGCTTTCTTT